This record looks at one T cell receptor beta chain sequence and its context. This clonotype was picked up many times. Its target antigen remains unknown. Base qualities were left out, and no much larger clone turns up one base away. These data are taken from a study of regulatory T cells in long-lasting Graves disease (dated by TCRdb to about 2021). Regarding the research as a whole: Patients with newly diagnosed Graves' disease had been on antithyroid drugs for under 3 months. The study was conducted in China and was registered as a clinical trial. This study used TCR sequencing and RNA sequencing of peripheral blood to compare persistent Graves' disease patients against newly diagnosed Graves' disease patients. A total of around 35 samples were covered by TCR sequencing, comprising approximately 13 persistent and approximately 20 newly diagnosed Graves' disease patients. Overall study outcomes, separate from this receptor: The small sample size was acknowledged by the authors as a limitation that may reduce accuracy. Patients with persistent disease shared more public clonotypes (fewer than 3,000) than newly diagnosed patients did (about 1,000). Compared with newly diagnosed patients, persistent Graves' disease patients had lower TCR Shannon entropy and fewer highly expanded clones, which suggests clonal expansion. Only the TCR beta chain was sequenced and analyzed. Because the primary lesion, thyroid tissue, could not be accessed, the study looked at peripheral blood alone. TRBV28, TRBJ1-2 and TRBJ2-5 were preferentially used in persistent disease, while TRBV20-1 and TRBJ2-1 were favored in newly diagnosed disease.

Receptor libraries were prepared by multiplex PCR. These reads were obtained on an Illumina HiSeq 4000. To build TCR beta libraries, CDR3 regions were amplified by Arm-PCR using iRepertoire HTBI primers. Gel purification was performed on PCR products prior to sequencing. In the source study's methods: Across samples, 60 to 75 TRBV and approximately 15 TRBJ segments were identified and used for gene usage analysis of CDR3 amino acid clonotypes. COPE and FqMerger were used to merge filtered high-quality paired reads into contigs. BLAST was used to align contigs to IMGT TRBV, TRBD and TRBJ reference genes, and CDR3 was defined according to IMGT. Highly expanded clones were defined as clonotypes with a frequency above 0.1%. Shannon entropy served as the measure of repertoire diversity, while the Gini coefficient captured V-J evenness. A clonotype found in more than one individual was treated as public. TCRdb ran its own pipeline on the public reads, namely fastp trimming at Q25 and MiXCR clone calling, and kept in-frame beta chains. Rows are combined by CDR3 protein, so each entry shows the most common genes and DNA. TCRdb, rather than the study authors, made the V and J calls. This sample holds about 420,000 distinct CDR3 sequences; 16% were observed only once. The ten largest clones capture about 23% of the sample.

The time point label for this specimen denotes: newly diagnosed GD, antithyroid drugs for less than 3 months. For both TCR sequencing and RNA sequencing, RNA was extracted from PBMCs in TRIzol. Graves' disease was diagnosed according to American Thyroid Association guidelines. The patients came from an endocrinology department in Xi'an, China. Each patient gave approximately 10 milliliters of peripheral blood, collected in an EDTA anticoagulant tube. Ficoll Paque Plus density gradient separation was used to isolate PBMCs, and no additional T cell sorting was done. RNA quality was checked with an Agilent 2100 Bioanalyzer and agarose gel, and concentration with a NanoDrop 2000. V lost 1 base and J lost 0 bases; the stretch between them is 7 bases long. Measured from the cysteine to the phenylalanine, the CDR3 is 15 residues long. The sequence is cut down to CDR3 DNA, 45 bases in frame from base 1. The CDR1 and CDR2 encoded by the germline V gene are SNHLY and FYNNEI.

The same sample was also used in a study of T cells in Graves' hyperthyroidism and ophthalmopathy. The other study reports the following: Stable Graves' hyperthyroidism was defined as no progression to ophthalmopathy during 18 months of follow-up. Hyperthyroidism patients were newly diagnosed, with disease duration under 2 months, and aged 18 to 65 years. Patients with uncontrolled infections, other autoimmune diseases, pregnancy or lactation were excluded. Diagnoses were based on clinical symptoms, serum thyroxine and TRAb, thyroid ultrasound and orbital computed tomography. The TCR CDR3 was subjected to a first round of RT-PCR using the HTBI primer set and the Qiagen OneStep RT-PCR kit. Most expanded thyroid clonotypes (frequency above 0.001) were also found in blood, which suggests that blood repertoires may mirror thyroid immune responses. In cross-validation, a model built on a 13 V-J signature told ophthalmopathy apart from stable hyperthyroidism with under 90% sensitivity and roughly 82% specificity, and in testing the same model reached 80%/75%. During validation, the model predicted progression to ophthalmopathy a median of roughly six months ahead of onset, with approximately 71% sensitivity and 72.22% specificity. To identify TCR V-J signatures that set the groups apart, the researchers used a discovery cohort of more than 95 patients, made up of around 42 with Graves' ophthalmopathy and 57 with stable Graves' hyperthyroidism. Prospective prediction of ophthalmopathy was tested in an independent validation cohort consisting of 18 to 20 hyperthyroidism patients and some 17 patients who later progressed to ophthalmopathy. For training and testing, the 80 to 100 patients in the discovery cohort were randomly divided in a 7:3 ratio. The study also compared thyroid tissue and blood T-cell repertoires from several Graves' hyperthyroidism patients. After sampling, hyperthyroidism patients received methimazole starting at 30 mg daily, and ophthalmopathy patients received high-dose intravenous methylprednisolone. The libraries were constructed in a second round of multiplex PCR and then size-selected and purified. The libraries were sequenced on an Illumina HiSeq2000 using paired-end 100 bp reads. SOAPnuke was used to process the raw data, removing reads that contained adapters or uncalled bases, had a mean Phred below 15, or lacked an exact match to the constant primer or identifier. COPE v1.2.5 was used to merge high-quality paired reads, and clonotypes were defined as unique nucleotide sequences. Clonotypes were aligned to IMGT TRBV, TRBD and TRBJ reference segments using MiTCR v1.1. The analysis included only V-J combinations with a frequency above 0.0001, which together covered roughly 99% of the repertoires. A TCS score was defined as the ratio of F50 (clonal expansion) to E x V (chaos), with BLOSUM62-based TCRdist applied between CDR3 peptides within each V-J. Welch's t-statistics and random forest reduced around 520 V-J features to 10 to 15, which were used in a naive Bayes classifier (R e1071). No statistical method was used to fix the sample size in advance, and group allocation was not hidden from the investigators. TCR Vbeta CDR3 sequencing of fewer than 150 peripheral blood samples (approximately 44 ophthalmopathy, under 80 hyperthyroidism and approximately 17 progressor patients) is reported in the paper.

The chain couples TRBV2 to TRBJ1-5, with TRBD1 perhaps the D gene, on 5 matching bases. This TCR was sampled from a woman between 18 and 29 years old with Graves disease. Donor details come from another sample of the same person, matched by shared clones. The material sequenced was peripheral blood mononuclear cells (PBMCs), taken at new diagnosis, from a patient treated with antithyroid drugs. The DNA sequence follows: TGTGCCAGCAGTGAAGAAGGACATAGCAATCAGCCCCAGCATTTT. Its translation is CASSEEGHSNQPQHF.